This T cell receptor beta chain was documented in a study of shared clonotypes between healthy human individuals. Points from the study as a whole: A handful of donors held approximately 5% of naive CD4 clonotypes in common. It was only blood that was sampled, and tissue repertoires likely differ. Owing to a small donor count, the genetic and exposure-history diversity represented was limited.

Here immunoSEQ multiplex PCR was the method, and the copy in TCRdb shows in-frame clones only, minus some. This sample has 1.5 million to 2.5 million clones, with about 95% found just once. Of note for this clone: Its cognate antigen is unknown.

Naive CD8 cells lacked CD45RO, underwent positive selection for CCR7 and left out terminally differentiated effector memory CD45RA+ cells. The CDR3 runs to 16 residues. V shed 3 bases, J shed 0 bases, and the junction held 7 bases outside the gene matches. CDR1 is ENHRY, CDR2 SYGVKD, per germline. The source material was naive CD8+ T cells sorted from blood. This clonotype originated in a man aged 18 to 30 in good health. The V and J genes are TRBV10-3 and TRBJ2-7; 8 bases agree with TRBD2. CDR3 sequence reads: CAISERAGVLSYEQYF. DNA of the CDR3: TGTGCCATCAGTGAACGAGCGGGGGTACTCTCCTACGAGCAGTACTTC.